This T cell receptor beta chain was captured by sequencing in a study of blood T cell repertoires in COVID-19. CDR1 is SGDLS, CDR2 YYNGEE, per germline. This CDR3 is built from 12 residues. Deletions cut 4 bases from V and 8 bases from J, with 10 bases between. Profiled with immunoSEQ multiplex PCR; TCRdb holds only in-frame clones, not every one. The repertoire holds some 170,000 clones, with around 83% as singletons. The specimen sequenced was peripheral blood. V usage is TRBV9 and J usage is TRBJ2-1, with no clear D. This clonotype was sampled from a man in his forties with acute or convalescent COVID-19. The CDR3: CASSRAADEQFF. The CDR3 bases are TGTGCCAGCAGCCGCGCGGCAGATGAGCAGTTCTTC.